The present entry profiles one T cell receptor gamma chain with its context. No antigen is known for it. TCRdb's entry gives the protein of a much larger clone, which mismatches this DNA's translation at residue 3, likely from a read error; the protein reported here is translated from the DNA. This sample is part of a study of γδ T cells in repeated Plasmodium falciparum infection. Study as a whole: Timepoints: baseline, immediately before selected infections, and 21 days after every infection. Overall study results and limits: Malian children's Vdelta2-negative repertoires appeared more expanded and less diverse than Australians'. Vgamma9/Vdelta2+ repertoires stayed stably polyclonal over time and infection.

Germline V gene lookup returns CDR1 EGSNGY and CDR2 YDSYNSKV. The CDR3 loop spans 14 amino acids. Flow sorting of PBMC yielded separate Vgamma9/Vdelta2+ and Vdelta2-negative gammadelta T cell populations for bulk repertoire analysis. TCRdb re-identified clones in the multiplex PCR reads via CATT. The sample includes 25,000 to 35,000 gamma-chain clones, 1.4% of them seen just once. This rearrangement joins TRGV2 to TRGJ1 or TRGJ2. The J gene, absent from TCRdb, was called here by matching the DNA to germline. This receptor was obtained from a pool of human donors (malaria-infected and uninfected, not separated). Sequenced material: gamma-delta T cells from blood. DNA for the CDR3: TGTGCCGCCTGGGACGGGCGGGTTTCTTATAAGAAACTCTTT. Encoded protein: CAAWDGRVSYKKLF.